This T cell receptor beta chain was captured in a study of neoadjuvant anti-PD-1 for oral cavity cancer. On the study more broadly: Patients without progression got a fourth dose around day 43.

The CDR3 contains 15 residues. The germline V gene has CDR1 MGHDK and CDR2 SYGVNS. The V gene end was trimmed by 1 base and the J gene end by 6 bases; junction bases not matched to a gene: 3. Profiling relied on immunoSEQ multiplex PCR, and the TCRdb table lists in-frame clones only, not all of them. The table records around 16,000 clones, 60% to 80% of them present only once. Sequenced material: PBMCs, taken before nivolumab (anti-PD-1) treatment. This receptor was taken from a person aged 35-80 years with oral cavity squamous cell carcinoma. The V gene is TRBV25-1, the J gene TRBJ2-2; TRBD2 matches 9 bases. The CDR3 DNA reads TGTGCCAGCAGTGAATTTCGCGGGAGGGCCGGGGAGCTGTTTTTT. Encoded protein: CASSEFRGRAGELFF.